This is a list of T cell receptor beta chains from one sample in a study of tumor and adjacent non-tumor tissue in lung cancer. Each CDR3 protein gets one entry after TCRdb re-called the multiplex PCR reads with MiXCR. This sample has 95,000 to 150,000 distinct CDR3 sequences; over 65% occur once, and the top ten carry more than 10%. Sequencing was carried out using lung tumor tissue. The receptors come from a young man with non-small cell lung cancer. Both conserved end residues are part of each CDR3. The D gene is left open where the match is weak. Where a row states a size, it is once, few, many or the class of an expanded clone; other rows omit it.

v_gene,j_gene,abundance,d_gene,CDR3aa,CDR3nt
TRBV20-1,TRBJ1-1,.,.,CSAREVRDIEAFF,TGCAGTGCTAGAGAGGTGAGGGACATTGAAGCTTTCTTT
TRBV20-1,TRBJ2-3,once,TRBD2,CSALADLSTDTQYF,TGCAGTGCCCTAGCGGACCTAAGCACCGATACGCAGTATTTT
TRBV29-1,TRBJ2-7,.,TRBD2,CSVKHSLAGVYEQYF,TGCAGCGTTAAACATAGTCTAGCGGGAGTCTACGAGCAGTACTTC
TRBV20-1,TRBJ1-1,many,.,CSARVGRTAFF,TGCAGTGCTAGAGTAGGAAGGACAGCTTTCTTT
TRBV2,TRBJ1-1,.,.,CASSATVSGTEAFF,TGTGCCAGTAGTGCGACCGTGTCGGGCACTGAAGCTTTCTTT
TRBV29-1,TRBJ2-7,.,TRBD1,CIVMPELWSVDLQGQGHYEQYF,TGCATCGTAATGCCCGAATTGTGGTCGGTCGATCTTCAAGGACAGGGACACTACGAGCAGTACTTC
TRBV20-1,TRBJ2-3,many,TRBD2,CSAWTSGRAADTQYF,TGCAGTGCCTGGACTAGCGGGAGGGCCGCAGATACGCAGTATTTT
TRBV4-2,TRBJ2-2,.,.,CASSQEWGLTGGLFF,TGTGCCAGCAGCCAAGAATGGGGCCTCACCGGGGGGCTGTTTTTT
TRBV6-5,TRBJ2-2,.,.,CAAEETRGVNGELFF,TGTGCCGCCGAGGAAACGAGGGGCGTGAACGGGGAGCTGTTTTTT
TRBV20-1,TRBJ1-2,few,TRBD1,CSARDSRQGNYGCTF,TGCAGTGCTAGAGATTCGAGACAGGGGAACTATGGCTGCACCTTC
TRBV28,TRBJ2-5,.,.,CASSLPGSGETQYF,TGTGCCAGCAGTTTGCCAGGGTCTGGGGAGACCCAGTACTTC
TRBV20-1,TRBJ2-3,.,TRBD2,CNAKGSGGPSDTQYF,TGCAATGCTAAGGGATCGGGGGGGCCATCAGATACGCAGTATTTT
TRBV12-3/TRBV12-4,TRBJ2-1,.,TRBD2,CSSSLSGLLSEQFF,TGTTCCAGCAGTCTCTCGGGACTACTCAGTGAGCAGTTCTTC
TRBV13,TRBJ1-2,few,.,CVSSLGQGGDGYTF,TGTGTCAGCAGCTTAGGTCAGGGAGGTGATGGCTACACCTTC
TRBV6-5,TRBJ2-7,.,.,CASRKQGSYEQYF,TGTGCCAGTAGAAAACAGGGATCCTACGAGCAGTACTTC
TRBV12-3/TRBV12-4,TRBJ2-5,.,.,CASSLGVGSETQYF,TGTGCCAGCAGCCTCGGGGTAGGGTCAGAGACCCAGTACTTC
TRBV10-1,TRBJ2-7,.,TRBD1,CASSGPNSGTGTYGQYF,TGCGCCAGTAGTGGACCTAATTCCGGGACAGGGACCTACGGGCAGTACTTC
TRBV21-1,TRBJ2-5,.,.,CASSKAGIRGTQYF,TGTGCCAGCAGCAAAGCAGGGATTCGGGGGACCCAGTACTTC
TRBV5-1,TRBJ2-5,few,.,CASSLFGAQYF,TGCGCCAGCAGCTTGTTTGGGGCCCAGTACTTC
TRBV11-2,TRBJ1-2,.,.,CASRLDSFFGPGRGYTF,.
TRBV7-8,TRBJ1-1,.,TRBD1,CASSSSRDRGNTEAFF,TGTGCCAGCAGCTCGTCCCGGGACAGGGGCAACACTGAAGCTTTCTTT
TRBV5-5,TRBJ1-1,many,.,CASSLGAGVMNTEAFF,TGTGCCAGCAGCTTGGGGGCAGGGGTTATGAACACTGAAGCTTTCTTT
TRBV5-4,TRBJ2-1,.,.,CASSLGGAYIEQFF,TGTGCCAGCAGCTTGGGCGGGGCCTACATTGAGCAGTTCTTC
TRBV12-3/TRBV12-4,TRBJ2-1,.,.,CTSGRTGSSYNEQFF,TGTACTAGCGGCCGGACAGGGAGCTCCTACAATGAGCAGTTCTTC
TRBV20-1,TRBJ2-5,many,.,CSARGAVEETQYF,TGCAGTGCTAGAGGGGCAGTTGAAGAGACCCAGTACTTC
TRBV20-1,TRBJ2-1,.,.,CSARLNESSYNEQFF,TGCAGTGCTAGATTAAACGAGAGCTCCTACAATGAGCAGTTCTTC
TRBV6-1,TRBJ2-2,many,.,CASSEGRTGELFF,TGTGCCAGCAGTGAAGGGAGGACCGGGGAGCTGTTTTTT
TRBV7-2,TRBJ2-1,.,TRBD2,CPSSLSTSGGNEQFF,TGTCCCAGCAGCTTATCCACTAGCGGGGGCAATGAGCAGTTCTTC